This T cell receptor (beta chain) was captured by sequencing in a study of memory CD4+ T cells and cytomegalovirus serostatus (dated by TCRdb to between 2019 and 2020). Regarding the research as a whole: A total of about 35 healthy Belgian adults, of whom 9 were CMV seropositive and roughly 24 were CMV seronegative, were included in the cohort. The study sequenced CD4+ memory TCRbeta repertoires of a Belgian cohort with known cytomegalovirus serostatus to replicate a published TCR-based CMV serostatus classifier.

A note on this clone: The antigen this receptor binds is unknown. Base-call qualities are not available, and no considerably larger clone is one nucleotide away.

The Quick-DNA Microprep Kit was used to extract genomic DNA from the sorted cells. Amplification of TCRbeta DNA was done with the immunoSEQ hsTCRbeta kit, following the protocol from the manufacturer. TCRbeta libraries were sequenced on an Illumina MiSeq instrument. The study's processing was this. After out-of-frame sequences were removed, 2.4 million or so distinct TCRbeta sequences remained, averaging about 66,813 per individual. Each individual was scored by the count of around 160 previously reported CMV-associated TCRbeta sequences and the total productive distinct TCRbeta count. A beta-binomial model was reimplemented in Python, and scikit-learn random forests with default parameters were trained on data from the US cohort. Classifier performance on the Belgian cohort was reported as the median AUC with percentile confidence intervals calculated over 10,000 bootstrap iterations. TCRdb stores this immuneACCESS table with in-frame sequences only. Part of the clones is absent; in the studies checked, under half of the shortfall reflects unresolved V genes, and no reason is known for the rest. V and J calls and clone size are copied from that table; D and trimming were computed from the DNA. The sample includes about 57,000 clones, with around 80% observed a single time. In total, the top ten clones hold 0.82% of the sample.

The CDR3 runs 14 amino acids, cysteine and phenylalanine included. Solely the CDR3 DNA is kept, with 42 bases framed from the first base. Per the germline V gene, SQVTM is the CDR1 and ANQGSEA is the CDR2. V trim: 4 bases; J trim: 5 bases; unmatched bases: 10. General conclusions and limits of the study: CMV serostatus prediction reached a median bootstrapped AUC of nearly 0.96 with the original framework and just under 0.93 with a US-trained random forest. Only CD4+CD45RO+ memory cells were sequenced, in contrast to the original study, which included naive and memory CD4+ and CD8+ populations. The results were interpreted as suggesting that the CMV-associated TCR signature is largely present in the CD4+ memory repertoire. A median bootstrapped AUC of 0.95 with a 95% CI of 0.76-1.00 was achieved on the Belgian cohort by the original-framework classifier. Of under 200 previously reported CMV-associated TCRbeta sequences, 67 appeared in the CD4+ memory repertoires, each in one to five individuals.

Single viable CD3+CD4+CD8-CD45RO+ cells were sorted as memory CD4+ T cells on a FACSAria II. CMV serostatus was determined with a Roche Elecsys assay detecting serum IgG against CMV pp150, pp28, p38 and p52. After the samples were thawed, total CD4+ T cells were enriched through positive selection using CD4 magnetic microbeads. Samples originated from another study that specifically interrogated the CD4+ T cell memory repertoire. Peripheral blood mononuclear cells were isolated and cryopreserved following standard operating procedures; serum was stored at -80 °C. CD3-PerCP (BW264/56), CD4-APC (RPA-T4), CD45RO-PE (UCHT1) and CD8-Pacific Orange (3B5) antibodies were used for staining, and non-viable cells were excluded with Sytox blue.

The chain uses TRBV29-1 and TRBJ1-1, and TRBD1 matches 7 of the central bases. The sample taken for sequencing was memory CD4+ T cells from blood. The sequence was collected from an adult in good health and CMV-seronegative. The DNA sequence is as follows: TGCAGCGTTGCATACAGGGGCCGTAAGACTGAAGCTTTCTTT. It translates to CSVAYRGRKTEAFF.